This T cell receptor beta chain was captured by sequencing in a study of post-analysis software for immune sequencing data. Study at large: The study covered relapsing-remitting, secondary progressive and progressive-relapsing courses of multiple sclerosis. Study-wide points: Multiple sclerosis patients had significantly lower normalized Chao1 diversity than controls. Roughly five TRBV segments appeared more often in patients than in controls, and TRBV5-6, TRBV5-1 and TRBV20-1 were among these. The authors found that F measure strongly co-clustered same-batch samples.

This clonotype was counted between two and nine times. Its specificity is unknown. One base away lies a much larger clone, so this may be a sequencing read error. Built from TCR beta cDNA, the libraries had unique molecular identifiers in them. TCRdb used MiXCR to reprocess the PCR reads, holding one entry per CDR3 protein. The sample records over 250,000 distinct CDR3 sequences, 36% being singletons. CDR1 is SGHRS and CDR2 is YFSETQ in the germline V gene. The CDR3 loop spans 15 amino acids. The V gene is TRBV5-1, the J gene TRBJ2-1; no firm D call. Source material: blood. This TCR was recovered from a girl aged 10 to 17 with multiple sclerosis. CDR3 in DNA: TGCGCCGGCAGCTTGGTTCCTAGCTCCTACAATGAGCAGTTCTTC. The encoded protein is CAGSLVPSSYNEQFF.